This passage covers 9 T cell receptor beta chains from one sample sequenced in a study of early T cells in non-severe SARS-CoV-2 infection. TCRdb used MiXCR to reprocess the 5' RACE reads, holding one entry per CDR3 protein. The sample yields about 48,000 distinct CDR3 sequences, 7.7% seen once. The sample consisted of whole blood. The receptors derive from an adult who was a healthcare worker with PCR-confirmed SARS-CoV-2 infection or an uninfected control (not recorded which).

This clonotype has a handful of counts. The chain is built from TRBV12-3 or TRBV12-4 and TRBJ1-6; D not certain. The ends were cut back, 6 bases at V and 7 bases at J, with 16 bases in the middle. The CDR3 extends over 15 amino acids. CDR3 in DNA: TGTGCCAGCAGCCCTTCTGGGCAGCGCAATTCACCCCTCCACTTT. This translates into CASSPSGQRNSPLHF.

This chain joins TRBV19 and TRBJ2-2; a weak D match, TRBD1 (5 bases). This CDR3 is built from 11 residues. Trimming removed 5 bases from V and 8 bases from J, with 6 bases in between. From germline, CDR1 is LNHDA and CDR2 SQIVND (reference sequence). The CDR3 sequence is CASSGAGELFF. The CDR3 DNA follows: TGTGCCAGTAGTGGGGCGGGGGAGCTGTTTTTT.

This clonotype was detected only a few times. This sequence joins TRBV2 and TRBJ2-1; no definite D call. The germline gives CDR1 SNHLY, CDR2 FYNNEI. V lost 3 bases and J 0 bases, leaving 6 bases between the germline ends. There are 14 residues in the CDR3. The CDR3 bases are TGTGCCAGCAGTGAGCTGAGCTCCTACAATGAGCAGTTCTTC. Its translation: CASSELSSYNEQFF.

The J gene is TRBJ2-7, the V gene TRBV6-5, with 8 bases matching TRBD2. Germline values: CDR1 MNHEY, CDR2 SVGAGI. The CDR3 contains 15 residues. The V and J ends lost 6 bases and 0 bases, in that order; junction bases with no gene match: 7. In nucleotides, the CDR3 is TGTGCCAGCAGCATAACCGGGACTAGCTCCTACGAGCAGTACTTC. Translated, it gives CASSITGTSSYEQYF.

This clonotype came up a few times. CDR3 residues: CASRGQGKETQYF. The CDR3 bases are TGTGCCAGCAGGGGACAGGGTAAAGAGACCCAGTACTTC. The V call is TRBV5-6, the J call TRBJ2-5; 9 nucleotides align to TRBD1. The CDR3 is 13 residues long. Germline CDR1 and CDR2: SGHDT and YYEEEE. After removal of 5 bases from V and 3 bases from J, the junction contained 2 bases not matched to a gene. Together with reference TRBV5-6 and TRBJ2-5, the CDR3 gives the full variable domain: DAGVTQSPTHLIKTRGQQVTLRCSPKSGHDTVSWYQQALGQGPQFIFQYYEEEERQRGNFPDRFSGHQFPNYSSELNVNALLLGDSALYLCASRGQGKETQYFGPGTRLLVL.

This clonotype turned up a few times. The chain employs TRBV29-1 and TRBJ1-5; D uncertain. CDR3 length: 13 amino acids. The germline V gene encodes CDR1 SQVTM and CDR2 ANQGSEA. V was shortened by 0 bases and J by 4 bases, with 7 bases between the two germline ends. CDR3 in DNA: TGCAGCGTTGAAGATGGTAGTAATCAGCCCCAGCATTTT. It yields the protein CSVEDGSNQPQHF.

This chain links TRBV6-1 with TRBJ2-1, with 9 bases matching TRBD2. The CDR3 sequence is 16 residues long. J gave up 4 bases and V 1 base, and 5 bases lay outside the gene matches. Germline V lookup: CDR1 MNHNS, CDR2 SASEGT. The CDR3, as DNA: TGTGCCAGCAGTGAAGAGCGGGGGGCCACGTACAATGAGCAGTTCTTC. It yields the protein CASSEERGATYNEQFF.

There are many counts of this clonotype. This chain links TRBV18 with TRBJ1-1; the D gene is possibly TRBD1 (5 bases). The CDR3 extends over 15 amino acids. Per the germline V gene, CDR1 is KGHSH and CDR2 is LQKENI. V was cut by 4 bases and J by 5 bases, with 17 bases left in between. The CDR3 loop is CASSLGGALTTEAFF. The CDR3, as DNA: TGTGCCAGCTCACTGGGCGGGGCCTTAACGACTGAAGCTTTCTTT.

This clonotype came up many times. One junction end does not reproduce the germline sequence, and a read error may be involved. The rearrangement uses TRBV29-1 and TRBJ2-7, with unresolved D. CDR1 and CDR2 from the germline V gene are SQVTM and ANQGSEA. CDR3 length: 14 residues. CDR3 protein: CSVEDSRHSDEQYF. The CDR3 DNA sequence: TGCAGCGTTGAAGACTCTAGGCACTCCGACGAGCAGTACTTC.